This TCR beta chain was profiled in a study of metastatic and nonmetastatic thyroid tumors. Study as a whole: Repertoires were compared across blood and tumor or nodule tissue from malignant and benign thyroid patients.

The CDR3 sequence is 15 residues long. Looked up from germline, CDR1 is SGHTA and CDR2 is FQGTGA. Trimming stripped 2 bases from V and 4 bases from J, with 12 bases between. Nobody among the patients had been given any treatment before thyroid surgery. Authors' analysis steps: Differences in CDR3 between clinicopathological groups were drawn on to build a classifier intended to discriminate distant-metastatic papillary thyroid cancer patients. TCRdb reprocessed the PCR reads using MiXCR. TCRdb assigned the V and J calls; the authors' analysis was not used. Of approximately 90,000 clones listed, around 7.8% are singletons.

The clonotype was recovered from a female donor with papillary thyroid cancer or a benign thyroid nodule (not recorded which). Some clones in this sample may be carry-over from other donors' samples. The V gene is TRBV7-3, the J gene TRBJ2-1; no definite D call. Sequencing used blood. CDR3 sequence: CASSLLPGRYNEQFF. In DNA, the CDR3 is TGTGCCAGCAGCTTATTACCAGGTAGATACAATGAGCAGTTCTTC.